This T cell receptor (beta chain) was profiled in a study of blood T cell repertoires in COVID-19. Study-wide context: The United States, Italy and Spain were the sources of the acute and convalescent COVID-19 samples.

V shed 0 bases and J 4 bases; nucleotides not matched to a gene: 9. The CDR3 spans 18 residues. Germline V gene data show CDR1 as LGHNA and CDR2 as YNFKEQ. In the authors' workflow: Reference gene primer amplification gave estimated nucleated cell counts. Sequencing was performed with immunoSEQ multiplex PCR; in TCRdb, only in-frame clones are kept and a portion is missing. That table furnishes V, J and clone size, whereas the DNA furnished D and trimming. The sample shows 240,000 or so clones, around 90% of them seen only once. Material for sequencing was PBMCs or T cells enriched from blood (not recorded which). The receptor's source is a man aged 50 to 59 who had been exposed to COVID-19. V usage is TRBV4-2 and J usage is TRBJ2-5; 12 bases match TRBD2. This CDR3 is CASSQDRPSGRALETQYF. The CDR3 bases are TGTGCCAGCAGCCAAGATCGCCCTAGCGGGAGGGCTTTAGAGACCCAGTACTTC.